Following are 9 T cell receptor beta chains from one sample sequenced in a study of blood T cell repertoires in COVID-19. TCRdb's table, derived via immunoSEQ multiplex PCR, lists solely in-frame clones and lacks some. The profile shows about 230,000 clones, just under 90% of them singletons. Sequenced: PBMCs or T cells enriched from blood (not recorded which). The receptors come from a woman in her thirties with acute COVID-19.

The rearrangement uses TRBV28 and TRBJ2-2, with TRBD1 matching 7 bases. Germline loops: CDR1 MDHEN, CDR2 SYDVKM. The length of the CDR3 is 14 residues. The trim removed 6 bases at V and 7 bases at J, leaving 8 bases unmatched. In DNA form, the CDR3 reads TGTGCCAGCAGGCTGACAGGGACGGTCGGGGAGCTGTTTTTT. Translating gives CASRLTGTVGELFF.

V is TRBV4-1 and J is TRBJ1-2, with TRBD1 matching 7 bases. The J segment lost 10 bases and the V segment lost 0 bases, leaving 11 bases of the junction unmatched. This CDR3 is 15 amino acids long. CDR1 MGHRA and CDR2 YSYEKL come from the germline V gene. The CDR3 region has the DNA TGCGCCAGCAGCCAAGAACCTAGGACAGGACGAGACTACACCTTC. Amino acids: CASSQEPRTGRDYTF.

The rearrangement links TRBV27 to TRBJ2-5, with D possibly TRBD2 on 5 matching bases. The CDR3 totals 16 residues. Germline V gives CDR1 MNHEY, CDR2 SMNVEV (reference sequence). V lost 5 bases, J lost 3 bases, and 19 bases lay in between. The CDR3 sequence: CASSNRWVAPEETQYF. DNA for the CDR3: TGTGCCAGCAGTAACCGTTGGGTAGCGCCTGAAGAGACCCAGTACTTC.

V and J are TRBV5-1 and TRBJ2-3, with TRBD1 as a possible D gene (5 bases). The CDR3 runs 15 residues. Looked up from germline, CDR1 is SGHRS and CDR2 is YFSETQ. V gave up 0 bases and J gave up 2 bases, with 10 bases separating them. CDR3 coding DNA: TGCGCCAGCAGCTTGGGACAGATATCCACAGATACGCAGTATTTT. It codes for CASSLGQISTDTQYF.

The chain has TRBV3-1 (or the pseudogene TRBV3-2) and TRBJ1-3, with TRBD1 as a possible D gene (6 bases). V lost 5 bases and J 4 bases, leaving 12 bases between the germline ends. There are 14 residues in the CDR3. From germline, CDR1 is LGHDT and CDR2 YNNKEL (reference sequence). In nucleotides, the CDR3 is TGTGCCAGCAGCACCACAGGGTTGGGAAACACCATATATTTT. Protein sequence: CASSTTGLGNTIYF.

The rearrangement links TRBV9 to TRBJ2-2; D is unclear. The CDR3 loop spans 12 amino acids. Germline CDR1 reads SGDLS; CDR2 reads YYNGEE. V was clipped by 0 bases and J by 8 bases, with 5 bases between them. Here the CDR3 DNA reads TGTGCCAGCAGCGTAGCTAAGGGGGAGCTGTTTTTT. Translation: CASSVAKGELFF.

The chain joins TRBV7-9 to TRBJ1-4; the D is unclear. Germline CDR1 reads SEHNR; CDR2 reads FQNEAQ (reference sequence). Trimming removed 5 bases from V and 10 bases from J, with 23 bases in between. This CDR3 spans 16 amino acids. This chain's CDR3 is CASSIERTLSGGKLFF. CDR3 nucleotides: TGTGCCAGCAGCATTGAAAGGACCCTGAGCGGAGGAAAACTGTTTTTT.

The CDR3: CASSHPDRADQPQHF. DNA for the CDR3: TGCGCCAGCAGCCATCCGGACAGGGCTGATCAGCCCCAGCATTTT. The chain carries TRBV4-1 and TRBJ1-5; TRBD1 agrees at 8 bases. The CDR3 has 15 residues. Looked up from germline, CDR1 is MGHRA and CDR2 is YSYEKL. The junction had 6 bases not matched to a gene; V was cut back by 3 bases and J by 5 bases.

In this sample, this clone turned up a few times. For the CDR3, the DNA is TGTGCCAGCAGCAGCACAGGGAAGAGGGATGAAGCTTTCTTT. Its translation: CASSSTGKRDEAFF. This chain joins TRBV5-4 and TRBJ1-1; perhaps TRBD1 as D (6 bases). CDR3 length: 14 amino acids. The germline gives CDR1 SGHNT, CDR2 YYREEE (reference sequence). The V end lost 4 bases, the J end lost 7 bases, and 17 bases lay between the germline ends.